This entry features one T cell receptor beta chain sequence. The antigen is undetermined. The sample originates from a study of T cell responses to AZD1222 COVID-19 vaccine. Whole-study context: Researchers grouped second doses given at about 4 or about 12 weeks into one pool. The study's findings and limits: Epitopes outside B.1.351 and B.1.1.7 mutated regions reportedly drew nearly half of spike TCRs. All repertoire sampling was performed exclusively after the peak T cell response.

V was pared by 6 bases and J by 4 bases, with 5 bases of the junction left unmatched. The germline gives CDR1 SGHNT, CDR2 YYREEE (reference sequence). This CDR3 is built from 14 residues. The data were produced by immunoSEQ multiplex PCR, yet TCRdb's version contains in-frame clones alone and is incomplete. The table includes approximately 110,000 clones, 89% detected once. The V call is TRBV5-4, the J call TRBJ1-2, with 11 nucleotides matching TRBD1. The sequenced sample was peripheral blood, obtained on day 0 of AZD1222 vaccination. The sequence derives from an adult in good health. CDR3 sequence reads: CASKGTGGIYGYTF. Written as DNA, the CDR3 is TGTGCCAGCAAAGGGACAGGGGGTATCTATGGCTACACCTTC. The entire variable domain, with the rest obtained from reference TRBV5-4 and TRBJ1-2, is as follows: ETGVTQSPTHLIKTRGQQVTLRCSSQSGHNTVSWYQQALGQGPQFIFQYYREEENGRGNFPPRFSGLQFPNYSSELNVNALELDDSALYLCASKGTGGIYGYTFGSGTRLTVV.